The TCR beta chain under discussion was sequenced for a study of OX40 agonist ivuxolimab in advanced cancers. The CDR3 is made up of 14 amino acids. From germline, CDR1 is LNHDA and CDR2 SQIVND (reference sequence). Trimming pared 2 bases from V and 10 bases from J, leaving 15 bases between. Sequencing was performed with immunoSEQ multiplex PCR; in TCRdb, only in-frame clones are kept and a portion is missing. The sample yields about 96,000 clones, 90% seen once. The rearrangement uses TRBV19 and TRBJ2-1, with D perhaps assigned TRBD1 or TRBD2 (5 bases each). The source is an adult with an advanced solid tumor such as melanoma, head and neck, liver or kidney cancer. The input for sequencing was CD4+ or CD8+ T cells sorted from blood, taken in a trial of the OX40 agonist ivuxolimab. The CDR3 nucleotides are TGTGCCAGTAGTATAACATGGGACCCCCGCGAGCAGTTCTTC. Amino acids: CASSITWDPREQFF.